This T cell receptor beta chain is drawn from a study of identical twins (dated by TCRdb to 2016 to 2018). Looking at the study overall: The study deep-sequenced TCR alpha and beta repertoires from monozygotic twins, unrelated adults of various ages and cord blood to test whether fetal clonotypes persist. To rule out contamination, the twin experiments were replicated at different times with different library preparation protocols. What the work shows at the level of the full study, not this receptor alone: Zero-insertion analyses could be partly confounded by invariant T cells such as MAIT and iNKT, although diverse VJ usage argued against such confounding for most clonotypes. Abundant cord blood beta clonotypes had fewer insertions, young adult naive repertoires showed a similar but weaker trend, and memory repertoires showed no such trend. In beta out-of-frame sequences, excess twin sharing was weaker, because having fewer shared sequences lowered the signal-to-noise ratio. Out-of-frame TCR alpha sequences shared between twins showed an excess of low generation-probability sequences compared with coincidental sharing between unrelated individuals. Out-of-frame TCR alpha sharing in monozygotic twins was systematically underestimated by recombination models, whereas sharing between unrelated individuals was in agreement with the recombination models. Conclusions relied on cross-sectional statistical analysis, since the same donors could not be followed over many years.

Counted from cysteine to phenylalanine, this CDR3 has 14 amino acids. The DNA shown is the 42-base CDR3, in frame from base 1. V is cut by 2 bases and J by 1 base, and the space between the germline ends is 6 bases. The germline V gene gives CDR1 as KGHSH and CDR2 as LQKENI. Comment on this clonotype: It has no known antigen specificity. Base-call qualities are not available, and no considerably larger clone is one nucleotide away.

Library preparation used 5' RACE. The run used an Illumina HiSeq 2000. Template switching introduced a universal primer binding site; the final cDNA contained a unique molecular identifier, enabling accurate counting of TCR cDNA molecules. Specific primers in the conserved constant-segment region were used to synthesize first-strand cDNA for TCR alpha and beta chains. Each cDNA library was double barcoded, with a SMART-Mk sample barcode plus Illumina barcodes, to control for contamination. TruSeq adapter sequences along with Illumina sample barcodes were introduced in two successive PCR steps. The TCR alpha and beta cDNA libraries were sequenced on the Illumina HiSeq platform using custom primers. Turning to the authors' computational methods: MiGEC processed the raw reads to extract unique molecular identifiers, while MiXCR was used to determine the CDR3 positions. Recombination models were inferred per individual with the repgenHMM and IGoR tools using an EM algorithm. The tcR package in R was used for shared clonotype analysis, with sharing normalized by the product of cloneset sizes. To study raw recombination free of thymic and clonal selection effects, out-of-frame nonproductive sequences were analyzed. TCRdb itself trimmed the public reads at Q25 with fastp, ran MiXCR and retained productive beta chains. Every distinct CDR3 protein forms one entry, paired with its most common genes and DNA. Clone size and V and J calls follow TCRdb, not the original study. Recorded for this sample are 500,000 to 600,000 distinct CDR3 sequences; less than 25% of them occurred a single time. The top ten constitute 0.91% of the sample.

Every donor in the study was a healthy Caucasian. The twin cohort comprised three pairs of female monozygotic twins, all aged roughly 18 to 29 years. Positive isolation kits from Invitrogen were used to isolate CD4+ and CD8+ T cell populations. These sequences were also reported in another study, on T cells expressing NK-cell markers. The second publication reports: In sorted CD3+CD56+NKG2C+, CD3+CD56+NKG2C- and CD3+CD56-NKG2C+ T-cell subsets from several donors, TCR beta-chain repertoires were profiled. Of the eight sequenced donors, seven were found to be HCMV-seropositive and one was found to be HCMV-seronegative. In several experiments an anti-gammadeltaTCR antibody was added to restrict sorting to alphabetaTCR-expressing T cells. For about 6 donors, the dominant CD3+CD56+NKG2C+ clonotypes were among the top 10 CD8+ clonotypes and accounted for 1.0-7.0% of CD8+ T cells. Those dominant clonotypes were again the most abundant among CD3+CD56-NKG2C+ cells in a handful of donors, at roughly 25-65%. Whether the expanded NKG2C-expressing T cell clones were specific for HCMV antigens was left unclear. The eight sequenced donors were randomly selected healthy volunteers, three men and five women. To determine HCMV serostatus, a commercial ELISA kit was used to detect HCMV-specific IgG in serum. MIGEC was used to demultiplex reads and group the reads by UMI, and MiTCR was used to assemble and quantify clonotypes. Only TCR cDNA sequences supported by at least two reads were kept to exclude erroneous sequences. The tcR package was used for downstream repertoire analysis, with clonotypes matched between fractions based on CDR3 nucleotide sequence plus V segment. VDJmatch was used to annotate antigen specificity against VDJdb, with one amino acid substitution in CDR3 permitted.

The sample consisted of CD4+ T cells sorted from blood. The rearranged segments are TRBV18 and TRBJ1-3; the D gene assignment is ambiguous. This TCR was recovered from a woman aged 18-30 years in good health. The nucleotide sequence is TGTGCCAGCTCACCAAGCAGTTCTGGAAACACCATATATTTT. Its protein reads: CASSPSSSGNTIYF.